This T cell receptor beta chain comes out of a study of blood T cell repertoires in COVID-19. Turning to the study itself: Material from acute and convalescent COVID-19 was sourced from the United States, Italy and Spain. T cells, B-cell-depleted T cells, or PBMCs provided the cDNA or gDNA that served as material.

The V gene's germline CDR1 is SNHLY and CDR2 FYNNEI. The CDR3 covers 12 residues. V gave up 4 bases and J gave up 9 bases; unmatched junction bases: 2. As handled by the study authors: The assay estimated nucleated cells by amplifying reference gene primers. Sequencing used immunoSEQ multiplex PCR; TCRdb keeps in-frame clones, though not all of them. That table supplies the V and J calls and clone size; D and trimming were determined from the DNA. The sample has about 4,300 clones; 70% to 80% are singletons. This clone was detected once. The receptor was isolated from a human donor with active or convalescent COVID-19. The donor label of this sample is uncertain. The J gene is TRBJ2-1, the V gene TRBV2, with 8 positions matching TRBD2. The sample comprised peripheral blood. In DNA, the CDR3 is TGTGCCAGCAGTGGGACTAGCCGTGAGCAGTTCTTC. This translates into CASSGTSREQFF.